This T cell receptor beta chain derives from a study of cytomegalovirus exposure and HLA in healthy donors. Amplification used 60 Vbeta primers and 13 Jbeta primers. Sequencing used immunoSEQ multiplex PCR; TCRdb keeps in-frame clones, though not all of them. This sample has some 120,000 clones, with about four fifths found just once. Unmatched junction bases numbered 8, after V lost 4 bases and J lost 11 bases. The CDR3 runs 15 residues. Germline CDR1 is SGHNT and CDR2 is YYREEE (reference sequence). Material: PBMCs. The chain recombines TRBV5-4 with TRBJ2-1; 14 nucleotides align to TRBD2. The sequence derives from a woman aged 50 to 60 in good health and CMV-seropositive. The CDR3 region has the DNA TGTGCCAGCAGCCTCCCCGGGACTAGCGGGAGCCAGCAGTTCTTC. Protein product: CASSLPGTSGSQQFF. Supplemented by reference TRBV5-4 and TRBJ2-1, the full variable domain reads ETGVTQSPTHLIKTRGQQVTLRCSSQSGHNTVSWYQQALGQGPQFIFQYYREEENGRGNFPPRFSGLQFPNYSSELNVNALELDDSALYLCASSLPGTSGSQQFFGPGTRLTVL.